This TCR beta chain originates from a study of cytomegalovirus exposure and HLA in healthy donors. Trimming cost V 7 bases and J 4 bases, with 16 bases left between them. This CDR3 spans 14 amino acids. The germline CDR1 and CDR2 sequences are MNHNS and SASEGT. At collection, donors were nominally healthy, but unrecorded immune exposures were probable. The PCR employed 60 Vbeta primers together with 13 Jbeta primers. Profiling relied on immunoSEQ multiplex PCR, and the TCRdb table lists in-frame clones only, not all of them. Of 100,000 or so clones detected, over 75% appear once; the ten largest clones hold 4.5% to 5.5%. This clone showed up just once. Its antigen is undetermined. The study's findings and limits: A later analysis associated some 16,000 TCR beta sequences with HLA alleles at a 0.05 false discovery rate. Of the V segments, some could not be distinguished, including TRBV6-2 and TRBV6-3, and were excluded. Available immune exposure information covered CMV serostatus only.

The chain joins TRBV6-1 to TRBJ1-2; maybe TRBD1 (6 bases). The TCR comes from a middle-aged man in good health and CMV-seropositive. Sequences were obtained from PBMCs. CDR3 DNA: TGTGCCAGCACCGACCCGGACAGATCCTATGGCTACACCTTC. It yields the protein CASTDPDRSYGYTF.